This T cell receptor beta chain appears in the sequencing data of a study of T-cell memory formation after mild COVID-19 (dated by TCRdb to about 2021). Context from the whole study: TCR sequence clusters from the two donors were found to be largely donor specific. T-cell clones expanding and contracting after mild COVID-19 in a couple of donors were tracked by longitudinal TCRalpha and TCRbeta repertoire sequencing. Two young, previously healthy adult volunteers, one female and one male, were included in the cohort. The full study reports these points: Only a couple of mild cases were covered by the study, and larger cohorts that include severe cases with pre-infection samples were considered necessary. Some responding clones were detected in pre-infection memory, suggesting pre-existing cross-reactive memory T cells joined the SARS-CoV-2 response. SARS-CoV-2 specificity of the second-wave clones peaking on day 37 was not confirmed. Contracting CD4+ clones were found mainly in CM and EM memory subsets, while CD8+ clones were enriched in EMRA. Clones contracting from day 15 to 85 had balanced CD4/CD8 phenotypes, while a second wave expanding from day 15 to 37 was biased towards CD4+.

Ficoll-Paque density gradient centrifugation was used to isolate PBMCs. The sequencing machine was an Illumina NovaSeq 6000. TCRalpha and TCRbeta cDNA libraries were constructed by 5'RACE with constant-segment primers, with sample barcodes and unique molecular identifiers being introduced. RNA was extracted from every sample with Trizol reagent. Amplification of the libraries took two PCR steps, and the second step added a second sample barcode plus Illumina TruSeq adapters. Sequencing of the libraries was done on an Illumina NovaSeq, producing 2 x 150 bp paired-end reads. Per the original workflow: Demultiplexing of reads and collapsing into UMI-guided consensus sequences were performed with migec v1.2.7. Using mixcr v2.1.11, UMI consensuses were aligned to TRA and TRB V and J templates and then assembled into clonotypes. Clonotypes were classified as expanded or contracted when called significant by both edgeR and NoisET, with noise models trained on biological replicates. For edgeR calls, the thresholds were a false discovery rate-adjusted p below 0.01 and a log2 fold-change of 1. As an exploratory analysis of dynamics, max-normalized trajectories of the 1000 most abundant clonotypes were examined with PCA combined with hierarchical clustering. Separately sequenced CD4+ and CD8+ repertoires were used to assign a CD4 or CD8 phenotype to each responding clone. TCRdb itself trimmed the public reads at Q25 with fastp, ran MiXCR and retained productive beta chains. Identical CDR3 protein sequences are pooled into one entry, listed with their most common genes and DNA. The V and J calls come from TCRdb's annotation, not from the publication. The sample includes just over 350,000 distinct CDR3 sequences, with about 15% observed a single time. Clones ranked in the top ten supply roughly 22% of the sample.

Via the germline V gene, CDR1 is MNHEY and CDR2 SVGEGT. V is clipped by 6 bases and J by 3 bases, and the sequence between their germline boundaries is 6 bases long. The CDR3 starts with the cysteine, ends with the phenylalanine, and has 11 residues. Kept here is only the CDR3 DNA, which spans 33 bases and is read in frame from base 1. About this clonotype itself: The antigen it recognizes is unknown. Per-nucleotide qualities are absent, and no much larger clonotype sits a single base away.

The source of this sequence is a man aged 18 to 30 who had mild COVID-19 (a few samples of this study predate the infection). The sample titles of this study are shuffled in the database, so cell type and time point are left out; the donor was told from shared clones. The rearranged segments are TRBV6-2 or TRBV6-3 and TRBJ2-7, with the D assignment possibly TRBD1 or TRBD2, given 5 matching bases for each. Sequencing was performed on PBMCs or a T cell subset sorted from them (not recorded which). The sequenced DNA: TGTGCCAGCAGGAGGGGCTACGAGCAGTACTTC. This encodes CASRRGYEQYF.